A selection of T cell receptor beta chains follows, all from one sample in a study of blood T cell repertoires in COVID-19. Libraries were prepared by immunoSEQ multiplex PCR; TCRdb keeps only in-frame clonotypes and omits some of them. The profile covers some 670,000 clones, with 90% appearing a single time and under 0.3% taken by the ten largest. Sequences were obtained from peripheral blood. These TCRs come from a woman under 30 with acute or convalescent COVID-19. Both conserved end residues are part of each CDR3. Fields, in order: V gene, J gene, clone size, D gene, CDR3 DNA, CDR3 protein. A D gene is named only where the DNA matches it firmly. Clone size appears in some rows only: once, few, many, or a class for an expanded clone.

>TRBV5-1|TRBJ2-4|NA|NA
TGCGCCAGCAGCTTATCGGAACCGGGGATGGCCAAAAACATTCAGTACTTC
CASSLSEPGMAKNIQYF
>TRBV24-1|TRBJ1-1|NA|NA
TGTGCCACCAGTGATAAGGGAGGCACTGAAGCTTTCTTT
CATSDKGGTEAFF
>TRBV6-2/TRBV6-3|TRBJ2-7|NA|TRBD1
TGTGCCAGCAGTTACGAGGGGGCCACCTACGAGCAGTACTTC
CASSYEGATYEQYF
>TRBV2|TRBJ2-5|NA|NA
TGTGCCAGCAGTGAACGGTATTGGCGGGACCCACAAGAGACCCAGTACTTC
CASSERYWRDPQETQYF
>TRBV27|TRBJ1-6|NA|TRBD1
TGTGCCAGCAGGACAGGGTCAACACCCCTCCACTTT
CASRTGSTPLHF
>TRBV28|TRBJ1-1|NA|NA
TGTGCCAGCGCCGACACTGCGAACACTGAAGCTTTCTTT
CASADTANTEAFF
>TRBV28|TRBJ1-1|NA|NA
TGTGCCAGCAGTTACAACAGGGAGCACTACTTT
CASSYNREHYF
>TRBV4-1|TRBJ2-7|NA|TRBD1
TGCGCCAGCAGCCGCAGGGGGCGCTTCCGCTACGAGCAGTACTTC
CASSRRGRFRYEQYF
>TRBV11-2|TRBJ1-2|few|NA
TGTGCCAGCAGCTTAGGCAGGGGTTTACATGGCTACACCTTC
CASSLGRGLHGYTF
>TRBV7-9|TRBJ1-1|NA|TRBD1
TGTGCCAGCAGCTATACGACAGGGACCGCGAGGACTTTCTTT
CASSYTTGTARTFF
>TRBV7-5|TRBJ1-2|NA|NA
TGTGCCAGAAGCTTAGCCCGGGGGGGGCCGCTCTATGGCTACACCTTC
CARSLARGGPLYGYTF
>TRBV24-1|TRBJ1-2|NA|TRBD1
TGTGCCACCAGTGAATCCGACAGGGACTATGGCTACACCTTC
CATSESDRDYGYTF
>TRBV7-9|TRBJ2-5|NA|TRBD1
TGTGCCAGCAGCCCCACAGGGGAGGAGACCCAGTACTTC
CASSPTGEETQYF
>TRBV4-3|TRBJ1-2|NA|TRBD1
TGCGCCAGCAGCCCGGAGACAGGGGGCTGGTATGGCTACACCTTC
CASSPETGGWYGYTF
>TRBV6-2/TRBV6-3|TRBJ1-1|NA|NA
TGTGCCAGCAGCACTAAGCGGGTTCGGACTGAAGCTTTCTTT
CASSTKRVRTEAFF
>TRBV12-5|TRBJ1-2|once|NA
TGTGCTAGTGGTTCCCTGGGCTACACCTTC
CASGSLGYTF
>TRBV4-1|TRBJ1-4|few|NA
TGCGCCAGCAGCCAAGCCTCGGGGACTAATAAAAAACTGTTTTTT
CASSQASGTNKKLFF
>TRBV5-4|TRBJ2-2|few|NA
TGTGCCAGCAGCCCGGGATATAACACCGGGGAGCTGTTTTTT
CASSPGYNTGELFF
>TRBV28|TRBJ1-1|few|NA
TGTGCCACCAGTGACTTCGAGGGAATGAACACTGAAGCTTTCTTT
CATSDFEGMNTEAFF
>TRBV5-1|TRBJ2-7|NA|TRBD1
TGCGCCAGCAGCTTCGGAAGACAGGGGACCTACGAGCAGTACTTC
CASSFGRQGTYEQYF
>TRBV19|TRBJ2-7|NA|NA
TGTGCCAGTAGTTCCGGGACATACTCCTACGAGCAGTACTTC
CASSSGTYSYEQYF
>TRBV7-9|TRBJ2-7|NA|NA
TGTGCCAGCAGCTCCATCTCCTACGAGCAGTACTTC
CASSSISYEQYF
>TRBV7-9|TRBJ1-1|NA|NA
TGTGCCAGCAGCTTTCCCCAGGGTGAAGCTTTCTTT
CASSFPQGEAFF
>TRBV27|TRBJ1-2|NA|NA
TGTGCCAGCAGTTTACACAGGGCCTATGGCTACACCTTC
CASSLHRAYGYTF
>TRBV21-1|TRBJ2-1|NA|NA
TGTGCCAGCAGCACCCAAGGACTAGCGGGGTTGGGTAATGAGCAGTTCTTC
CASSTQGLAGLGNEQFF
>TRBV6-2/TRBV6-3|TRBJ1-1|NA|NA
TGTGCCAGCAGTTACAGCCAGACAGATGCTGACACTGAAGCTTTCTTT
CASSYSQTDADTEAFF
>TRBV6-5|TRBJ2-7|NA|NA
TGTGCCAGCAGTTACGGAGGGTTATGGTACGAGCAGTACTTC
CASSYGGLWYEQYF
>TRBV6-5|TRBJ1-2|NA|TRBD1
TGTGCCAGCAGTAAGACCGGGACAGCACTAGGCTACACCTTC
CASSKTGTALGYTF
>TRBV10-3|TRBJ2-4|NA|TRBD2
TGTGCCATCAGTGAGTCGATAGCGGGGCGCAGAAACATTCAGTACTTC
CAISESIAGRRNIQYF
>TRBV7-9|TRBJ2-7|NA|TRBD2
TGTGCCAGCAGCCCGCCGGGGGGAGGTTCCTACGAGCAGTACTTC
CASSPPGGGSYEQYF
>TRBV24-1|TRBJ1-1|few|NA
TGTGCCACCTCGCGGGGTGACACTGAAGCTTTCTTT
CATSRGDTEAFF
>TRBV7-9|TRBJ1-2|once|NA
TGTGCCAGCAGCTACCCGGGAATTAAACCAGGAGGCTACACCTTC
CASSYPGIKPGGYTF
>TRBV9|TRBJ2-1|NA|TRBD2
TGTGCCAGCAGCGTAGCGGCTAGCGGGGGGGCCCATGAGCAGTTCTTC
CASSVAASGGAHEQFF